Here is one TCR beta chain with its context. The protocol was immunoSEQ multiplex PCR, while the TCRdb copy is restricted to in-frame clones and leaves out a portion. The sample has about 220,000 clones, about 80% seen once. This sample was taken from a study of blood T cell repertoires in COVID-19. Background on the study: In each case, the material was cDNA or gDNA derived from T cells, B-cell-depleted T cells, or PBMCs.

There are 15 residues in the CDR3. V was trimmed by 0 bases and J by 4 bases, leaving 12 bases between them. The germline V gene has CDR1 LNHDA and CDR2 SQIVND (reference sequence). The TCR comes from a woman in her thirties who had recovered from COVID-19. Sequencing input: peripheral blood. V and J are TRBV19 and TRBJ1-2; D is uncertain. CDR3 amino acids: CASSIDPLEAYGYTF. Here the CDR3 DNA reads TGTGCCAGTAGTATAGACCCGTTGGAGGCCTATGGCTACACCTTC. The whole variable domain, filled in from reference TRBV19 and TRBJ1-2, reads DGGITQSPKYLFRKEGQNVTLSCEQNLNHDAMYWYRQDPGQGLRLIYYSQIVNDFQKGDIAEGYSVSREKKESFPLTVTSAQKNPTAFYLCASSIDPLEAYGYTFGSGTRLTVV.